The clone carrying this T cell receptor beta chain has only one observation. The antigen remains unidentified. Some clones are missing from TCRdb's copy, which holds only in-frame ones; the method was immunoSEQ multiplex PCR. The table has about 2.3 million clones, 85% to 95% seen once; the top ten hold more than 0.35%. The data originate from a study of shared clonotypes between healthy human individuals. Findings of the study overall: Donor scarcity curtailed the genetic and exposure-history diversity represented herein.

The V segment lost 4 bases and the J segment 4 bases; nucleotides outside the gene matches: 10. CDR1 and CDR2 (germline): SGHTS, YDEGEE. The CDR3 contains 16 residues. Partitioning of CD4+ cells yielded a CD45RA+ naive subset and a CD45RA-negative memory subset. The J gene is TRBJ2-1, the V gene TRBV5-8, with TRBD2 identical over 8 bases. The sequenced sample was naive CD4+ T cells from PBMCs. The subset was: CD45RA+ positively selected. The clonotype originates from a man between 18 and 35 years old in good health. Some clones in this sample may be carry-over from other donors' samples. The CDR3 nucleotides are TGTGCCAGCAGCCCGACAGCTAGCGGGTCTTACAATGAGCAGTTCTTC. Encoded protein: CASSPTASGSYNEQFF.